This T cell receptor beta chain was retrieved from a study of shared clonotypes between healthy human individuals. TCRdb's copy holds only in-frame clones and misses some; the assay was immunoSEQ multiplex PCR. The repertoire consists of around 1,100,000 clones, with around three quarters occurring once and the leading ten covering about 0.89%. CDR1 is SGHDN and CDR2 is FVKESK in the germline V gene. The ends lost 2 bases at V and 5 bases at J; junction bases unmatched: 10. This CDR3 has 16 residues. The chain couples TRBV14 to TRBJ2-5; TRBD2 matches 8 bases. The receptor was derived from a man younger than 35 in good health. Some clones in this sample may be carry-over from other donors' samples. The sequenced sample was memory CD4+ T cells from PBMCs. Specified subset: CD45RA-negative fraction. The CDR3: CASSQFLAGNRETQYF. CDR3 coding DNA: TGTGCCAGCAGCCAATTCCTAGCGGGCAATAGGGAGACCCAGTACTTC.